Listed here is a single T cell receptor (beta chain). The sample holds many counts of this clonotype. Its target antigen remains unknown. No much larger clonotype is one base removed from it; base qualities were not supplied. CD3+ T cells were first rested overnight at approximately 2.7 million cells/mL in RPMI 1640 without fetal bovine serum. MACS immunomagnetic beads were used according to the manufacturer's instructions to isolate CD3+ T cells from PBMCs. The CDR3 goes from the cysteine to the phenylalanine over 13 residues. Only the CDR3 region is kept as DNA, spanning 39 bases read in frame from base 1. Reading the germline V gene (reference sequence) gives CDR1 SGHAT and CDR2 FQDESV. The junction shows trimming of 6 bases on V and 4 bases on J, and the gene matches do not reach 0 bases of it. These data come from a study of T cell repertoires and leukemia-associated antigens (dated by TCRdb to between 2018 and 2020). Regarding the research as a whole: Around 15 million effective reads were obtained overall, with each sample giving about 5.1 to 7 million read pairs and 3.3 to 5.0 million effective reads. The study aimed to identify which antigen a TCR Vbeta21 clone previously found in CML patients recognizes, using in vitro peptide stimulation of healthy T cells. The full study reports these points: Antigen specificity and function of the expanded clones were not tested directly and required further investigation. Numbers of Vbeta genes (approximately 55), Jbeta genes (14), VDJ rearrangements and unique CDR3s did not differ significantly among the four groups.

TRIzol reagent was used to extract total RNA from the cultured T cells. 5' rapid amplification of cDNA ends (5'RACE) was the method used to amplify TCRbeta libraries from the RNA. Library concentration and integrity were checked with Qubit, an Agilent instrument, and quantitative PCR before sequencing. A commercial service provider sequenced the qualified libraries on Illumina HiSeq or MiSeq. Per the authors' processing: TCR sequences in each sample were identified with MiXCR version 1.8.2. For a clone to be considered qualified, a CDR3 longer than four amino acids, an in-frame nucleotide length, and the absence of a stop codon were required. A read containing the complete CDR3 structure was counted as an effective read. RT-PCR with 24 Vbeta primers, GeneScan spectratyping, and Sanger sequencing were used to validate expanded clones. TCRdb reanalyzed the raw reads on its own, using fastp at Q25 for trimming and MiXCR for clone calling, and kept in-frame beta chains. Records with the same CDR3 protein are collapsed into one entry carrying the most frequent genes and DNA. TCRdb's processing, not the authors' own work, is the source of the V and J calls. The sample table lists about 14,000 distinct CDR3 sequences, less than 40% of them with a count of one. The ten largest clones represent about 10% of the sample.

The rearrangement combines TRBV11-1 with TRBJ1-4, with 9 junctional bases fitting TRBD1. The sample taken for sequencing was CD3+ T cells sorted from blood and cultured. This clonotype originated in a female donor in good health. The nucleotides read TGTGCCAGCAGGGGACAGGGTAATGAAAAACTGTTTTTT. Its protein is CASRGQGNEKLFF. With all but the CDR3 taken from the reference TRBV11-1 and TRBJ1-4 genes, the full variable domain is: EAEVAQSPRYKITEKSQAVAFWCDPISGHATLYWYRQILGQGPELLVQFQDESVVDDSQLPKDRFSAERLKGVDSTLKIQPAELGDSAMYLCASRGQGNEKLFFGSGTQLSVL.